The clone carrying this TCR beta chain was seen more than once but under ten times. Sampling consisted of one heparinised blood draw per donor, averaging approximately 120 mL. Cells sorted by CD45RO/CCR7/CD25/CD127/CD95/CD27 comprised CD4+ naive, central memory, regulatory and stem cell-like memory cells. The entry originates in a study of beta chain features in type 1 diabetes. Investigators reverse transcribed all isolated RNA, so they sequenced expressed TCRB transcripts. Here immunoSEQ multiplex PCR was the method, and the copy in TCRdb shows in-frame clones only, minus some. The sample yields more than 150,000 clones, more than 10% seen once. The germline gives CDR1 MNHNS, CDR2 SASEGT. The CDR3 covers 13 residues. Between the trimmed V and J ends, which lost 9 bases and 1 base, there was a span of 13 bases.

Source material: central memory CD4+ T cells from blood. The genes are TRBV6-1 and TRBJ2-7; TRBD1 is a possible D gene (6 bases). The clonotype comes from a woman under 30 in good health. The CDR3 here is CASTSGQSYEQYF. CDR3 sequence (DNA): TGTGCCAGTACATCTGGACAGTCCTACGAGCAGTACTTC.